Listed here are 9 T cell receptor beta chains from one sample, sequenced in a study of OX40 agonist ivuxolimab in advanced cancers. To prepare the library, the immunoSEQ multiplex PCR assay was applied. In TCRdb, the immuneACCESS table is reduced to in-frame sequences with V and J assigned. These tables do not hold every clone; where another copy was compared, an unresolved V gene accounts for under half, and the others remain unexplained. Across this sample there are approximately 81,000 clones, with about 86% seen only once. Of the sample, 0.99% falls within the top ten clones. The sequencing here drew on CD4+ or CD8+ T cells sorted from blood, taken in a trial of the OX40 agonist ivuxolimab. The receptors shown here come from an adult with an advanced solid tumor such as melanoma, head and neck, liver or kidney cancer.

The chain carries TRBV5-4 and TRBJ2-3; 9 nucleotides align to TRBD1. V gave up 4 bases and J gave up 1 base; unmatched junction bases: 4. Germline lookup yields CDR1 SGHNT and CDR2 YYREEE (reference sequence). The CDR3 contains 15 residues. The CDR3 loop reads CASSLGDRGTDTQYF. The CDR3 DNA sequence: TGTGCCAGCAGCCTCGGGGACAGGGGCACAGATACGCAGTATTTT. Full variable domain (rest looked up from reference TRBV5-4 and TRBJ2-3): ETGVTQSPTHLIKTRGQQVTLRCSSQSGHNTVSWYQQALGQGPQFIFQYYREEENGRGNFPPRFSGLQFPNYSSELNVNALELDDSALYLCASSLGDRGTDTQYFGPGTRLTVL.

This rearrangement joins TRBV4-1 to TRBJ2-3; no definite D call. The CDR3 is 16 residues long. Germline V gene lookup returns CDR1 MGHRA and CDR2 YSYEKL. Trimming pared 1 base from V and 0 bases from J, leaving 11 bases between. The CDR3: CASSQVNLVSTDTQYF. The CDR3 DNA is TGCGCCAGCAGCCAAGTGAACCTGGTTAGCACAGATACGCAGTATTTT.

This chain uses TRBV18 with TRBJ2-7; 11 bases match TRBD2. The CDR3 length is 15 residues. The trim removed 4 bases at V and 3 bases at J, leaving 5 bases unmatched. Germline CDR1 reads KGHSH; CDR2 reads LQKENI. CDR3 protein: CASSRTSGGLYEQYF. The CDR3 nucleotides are TGTGCCAGCTCACGAACTAGCGGGGGCCTCTACGAGCAGTACTTC.

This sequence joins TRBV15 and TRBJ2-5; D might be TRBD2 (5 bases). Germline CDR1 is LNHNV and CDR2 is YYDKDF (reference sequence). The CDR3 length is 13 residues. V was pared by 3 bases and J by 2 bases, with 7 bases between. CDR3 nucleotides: TGTGCCACCAGCAGGGACTTACAAGAGACCCAGTACTTC. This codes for CATSRDLQETQYF.

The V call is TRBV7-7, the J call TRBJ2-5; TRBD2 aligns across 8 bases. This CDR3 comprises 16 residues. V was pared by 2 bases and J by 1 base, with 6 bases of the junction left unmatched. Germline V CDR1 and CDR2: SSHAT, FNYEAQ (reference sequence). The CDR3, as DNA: TGTGCCAGCAGCTTACGGACTAGCTCTGGCCAAGAGACCCAGTACTTC. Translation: CASSLRTSSGQETQYF.

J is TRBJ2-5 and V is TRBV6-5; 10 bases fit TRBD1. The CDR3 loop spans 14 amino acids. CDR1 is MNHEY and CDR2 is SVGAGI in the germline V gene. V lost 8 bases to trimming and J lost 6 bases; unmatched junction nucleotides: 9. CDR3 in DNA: TGTGCCAGCCGCGAAGGACAGGGGGGACAGACCCAGTACTTC. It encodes CASREGQGGQTQYF.

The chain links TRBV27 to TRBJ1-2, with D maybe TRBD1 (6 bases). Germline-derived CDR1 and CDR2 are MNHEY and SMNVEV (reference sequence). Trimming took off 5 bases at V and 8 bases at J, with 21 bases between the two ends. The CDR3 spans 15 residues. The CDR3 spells CASSPAGERVWGYTF. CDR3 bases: TGTGCCAGCAGTCCGGCAGGGGAAAGGGTTTGGGGCTACACCTTC.

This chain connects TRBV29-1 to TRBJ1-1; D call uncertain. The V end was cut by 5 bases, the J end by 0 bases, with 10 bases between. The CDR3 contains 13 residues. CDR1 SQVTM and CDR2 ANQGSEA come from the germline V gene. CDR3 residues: CSVSTWLNTEAFF. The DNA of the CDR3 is TGCAGCGTTTCCACCTGGCTGAACACTGAAGCTTTCTTT.

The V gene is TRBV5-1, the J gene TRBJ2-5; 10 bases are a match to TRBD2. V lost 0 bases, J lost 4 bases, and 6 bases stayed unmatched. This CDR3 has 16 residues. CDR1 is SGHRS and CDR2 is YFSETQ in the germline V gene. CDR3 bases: TGCGCCAGCAGCTTGGGGTTAGCGGGAGGACGAGAGACCCAGTACTTC. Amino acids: CASSLGLAGGRETQYF.